This T cell receptor beta chain was sequenced during a study of T cell repertoires in cytomegalovirus infection. For the study at large: It can be stated that public TCR beta signatures indicated CMV infection as well as a matching HLA type.

V was clipped by 8 bases and J by 3 bases, with 17 bases between them. CDR3 length: 15 residues. Germline V gene sequence: CDR1 SGHDN, CDR2 FVKESK. A single record per CDR3 protein comes from TCRdb applying MiXCR to the reads. The repertoire consists of around 900,000 distinct CDR3 sequences, with around 31% occurring once and the leading ten covering about 14%. As concerns this clonotype: Its antigen is unidentified.

The J gene is TRBJ2-1, the V gene TRBV14, with a weak D call TRBD2 (5 bases). The sequencing here drew on cultured CD8+ T cells from PBMCs, taken from culture after CMV antigen stimulation. This clonotype was sampled from a human donor in good health (CMV status not recorded). Some clones in this sample may be carry-over from other donors' samples. The DNA for the CDR3 is TGTGCCAGCTGCCCGATCCCGGGGTGCTACAATGAGCAGTTCTTC. Translation gives CASCPIPGCYNEQFF.